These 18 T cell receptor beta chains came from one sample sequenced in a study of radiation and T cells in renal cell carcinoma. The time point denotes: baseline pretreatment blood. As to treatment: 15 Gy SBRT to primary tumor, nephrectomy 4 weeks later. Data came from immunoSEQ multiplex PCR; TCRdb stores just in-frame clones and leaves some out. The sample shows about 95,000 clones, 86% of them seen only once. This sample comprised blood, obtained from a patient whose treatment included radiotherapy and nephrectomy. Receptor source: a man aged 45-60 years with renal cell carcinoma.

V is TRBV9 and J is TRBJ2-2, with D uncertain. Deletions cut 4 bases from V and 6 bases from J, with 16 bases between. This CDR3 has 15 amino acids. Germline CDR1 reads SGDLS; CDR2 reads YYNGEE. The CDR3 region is CASSLSGASPGELFF. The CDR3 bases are TGTGCCAGCAGCTTATCCGGTGCGAGCCCCGGGGAGCTGTTTTTT.

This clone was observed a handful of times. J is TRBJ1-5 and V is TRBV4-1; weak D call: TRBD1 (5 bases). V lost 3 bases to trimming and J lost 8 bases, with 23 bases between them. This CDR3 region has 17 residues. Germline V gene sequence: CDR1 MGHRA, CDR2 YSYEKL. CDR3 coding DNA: TGCGCCAGCAGCCAGGGGCTTGGAGGAGGGGTCCCGGAGCCCCAGCATTTT. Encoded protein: CASSQGLGGGVPEPQHF.

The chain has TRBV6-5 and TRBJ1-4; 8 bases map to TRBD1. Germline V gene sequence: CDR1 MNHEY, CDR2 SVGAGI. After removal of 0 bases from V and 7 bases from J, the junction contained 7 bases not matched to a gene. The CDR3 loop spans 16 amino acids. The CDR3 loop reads CASSYSNQGAGEKLFF. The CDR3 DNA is TGTGCCAGCAGTTACTCGAATCAGGGGGCGGGTGAAAAACTGTTTTTT.

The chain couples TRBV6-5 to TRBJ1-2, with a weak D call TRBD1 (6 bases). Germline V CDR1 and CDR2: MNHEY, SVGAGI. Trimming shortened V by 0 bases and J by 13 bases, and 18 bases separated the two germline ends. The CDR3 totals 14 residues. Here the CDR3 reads CASSYSGDKSLFTF. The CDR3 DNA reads TGTGCCAGCAGTTACTCTGGGGACAAGTCACTCTTCACCTTC.

CDR3 in DNA: TGTGCCAGTAGTAGCCAGGGCACAGATACGCAGTATTTT. Protein: CASSSQGTDTQYF. This chain connects TRBV19 to TRBJ2-3; D is uncertain. Germline CDR1 is LNHDA and CDR2 is SQIVND (reference sequence). This CDR3 has 13 amino acids. V gave up 4 bases and J gave up 1 base, with 6 bases separating them.

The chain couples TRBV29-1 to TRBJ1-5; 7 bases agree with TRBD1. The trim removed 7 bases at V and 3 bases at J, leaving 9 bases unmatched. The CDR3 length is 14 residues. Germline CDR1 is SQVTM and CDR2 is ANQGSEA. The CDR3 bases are TGCAGCGCTGCCCAGGGACAGAACAATCAGCCCCAGCATTTT. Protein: CSAAQGQNNQPQHF.

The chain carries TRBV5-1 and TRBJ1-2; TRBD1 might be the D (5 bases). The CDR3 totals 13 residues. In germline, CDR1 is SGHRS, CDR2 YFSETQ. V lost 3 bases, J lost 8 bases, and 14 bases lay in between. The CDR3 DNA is TGCGCCAGCAGCTCGGACAACACCTTGGGCTACACCTTC. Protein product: CASSSDNTLGYTF.

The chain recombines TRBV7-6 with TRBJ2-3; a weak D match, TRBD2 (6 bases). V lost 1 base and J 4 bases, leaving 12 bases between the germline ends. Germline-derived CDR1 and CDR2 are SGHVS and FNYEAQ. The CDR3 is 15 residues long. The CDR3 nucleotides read TGTGCCAGCAGCTTAGAACCGGGAGACGCAGATACGCAGTATTTT. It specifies CASSLEPGDADTQYF.

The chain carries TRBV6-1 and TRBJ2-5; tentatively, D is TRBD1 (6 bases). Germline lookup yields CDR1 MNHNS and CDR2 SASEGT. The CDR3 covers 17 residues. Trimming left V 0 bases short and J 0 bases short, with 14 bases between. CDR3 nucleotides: TGTGCCAGCAGTGAAGCCCCGGGACACACGTACCAAGAGACCCAGTACTTC. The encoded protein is CASSEAPGHTYQETQYF.

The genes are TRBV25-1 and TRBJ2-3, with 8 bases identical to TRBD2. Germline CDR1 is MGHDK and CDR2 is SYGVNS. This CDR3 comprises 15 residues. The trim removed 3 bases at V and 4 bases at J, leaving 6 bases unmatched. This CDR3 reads CASSEGGGSPDTQYF. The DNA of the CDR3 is TGTGCCAGCAGTGAGGGCGGGGGGAGTCCAGATACGCAGTATTTT.

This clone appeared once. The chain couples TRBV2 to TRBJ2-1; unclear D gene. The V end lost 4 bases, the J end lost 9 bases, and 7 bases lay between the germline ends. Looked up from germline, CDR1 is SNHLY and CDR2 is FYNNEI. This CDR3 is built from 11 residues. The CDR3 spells CASSAEFEQFF. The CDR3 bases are TGTGCCAGCAGTGCGGAGTTTGAGCAGTTCTTC. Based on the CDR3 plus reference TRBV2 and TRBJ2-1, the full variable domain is EPEVTQTPSHQVTQMGQEVILRCVPISNHLYFYWYRQILGQKVEFLVSFYNNEISEKSEIFDDQFSVERPDGSNFTLKIRSTKLEDSAMYFCASSAEFEQFFGPGTRLTVL.

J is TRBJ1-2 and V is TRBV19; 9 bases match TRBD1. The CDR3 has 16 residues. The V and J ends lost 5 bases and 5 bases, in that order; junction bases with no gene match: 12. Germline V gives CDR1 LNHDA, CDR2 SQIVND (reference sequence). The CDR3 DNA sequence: TGTGCCAGTAGTCCCTACCGCGACAGGGGGGAATATGGCTACACCTTC. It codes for CASSPYRDRGEYGYTF.

The CDR3 bases are TGCAGCGTCCAACCGGGACAGTTATCTGGTGAGCAGTTCTTC. Translating it yields CSVQPGQLSGEQFF. This sequence joins TRBV29-1 and TRBJ2-1; 7 bases fit TRBD1. Germline assignment: CDR1 SQVTM and CDR2 ANQGSEA. The CDR3 has 14 residues. The junction had 14 bases not matched to a gene; V was cut back by 6 bases and J by 9 bases.

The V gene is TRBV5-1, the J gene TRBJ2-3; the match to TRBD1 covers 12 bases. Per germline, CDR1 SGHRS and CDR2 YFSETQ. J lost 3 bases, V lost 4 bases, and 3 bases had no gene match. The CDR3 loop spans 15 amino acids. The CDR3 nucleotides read TGCGCCAGCAGCCCGGGACAGGGGGCAACAGATACGCAGTATTTT. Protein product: CASSPGQGATDTQYF. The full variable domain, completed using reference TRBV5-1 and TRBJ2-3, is KAGVTQTPRYLIKTRGQQVTLSCSPISGHRSVSWYQQTPGQGLQFLFEYFSETQRNKGNFPGRFSGRQFSNSRSEMNVSTLELGDSALYLCASSPGQGATDTQYFGPGTRLTVL.

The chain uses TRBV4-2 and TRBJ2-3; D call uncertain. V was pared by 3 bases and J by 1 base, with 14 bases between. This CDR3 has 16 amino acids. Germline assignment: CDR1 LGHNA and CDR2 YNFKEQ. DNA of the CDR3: TGTGCCAGCAGCCAGGGTGGCGGCAGTCGCACAGATACGCAGTATTTT. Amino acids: CASSQGGGSRTDTQYF.

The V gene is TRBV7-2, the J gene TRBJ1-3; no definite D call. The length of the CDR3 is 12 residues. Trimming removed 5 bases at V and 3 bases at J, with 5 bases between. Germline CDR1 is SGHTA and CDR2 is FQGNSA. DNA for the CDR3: TGTGCCAGCAGCCAGTATGGAAACACCATATATTTT. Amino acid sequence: CASSQYGNTIYF. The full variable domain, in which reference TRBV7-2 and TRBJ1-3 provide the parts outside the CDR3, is GAGVSQSPSNKVTEKGKDVELRCDPISGHTALYWYRQSLGQGLEFLIYFQGNSAPDKSGLPSDRFSAERTGGSVSTLTIQRTQQEDSAVYLCASSQYGNTIYFGEGSWLTVV.

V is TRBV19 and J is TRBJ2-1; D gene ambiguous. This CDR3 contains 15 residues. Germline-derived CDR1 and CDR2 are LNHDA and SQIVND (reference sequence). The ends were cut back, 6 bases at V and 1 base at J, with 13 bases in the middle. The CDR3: CASRSGGFSYNEQFF. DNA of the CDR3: TGTGCCAGTAGATCGGGCGGCTTTTCCTACAATGAGCAGTTCTTC.

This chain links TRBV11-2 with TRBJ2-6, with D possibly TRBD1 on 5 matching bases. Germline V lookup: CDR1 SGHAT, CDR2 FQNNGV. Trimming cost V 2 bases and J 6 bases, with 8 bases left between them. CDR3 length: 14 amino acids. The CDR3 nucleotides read TGTGCCAGCAGCTTACAGGGAACGGCCAACGTCCTGACTTTC. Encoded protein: CASSLQGTANVLTF. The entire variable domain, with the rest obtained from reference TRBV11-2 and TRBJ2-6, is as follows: EAGVAQSPRYKIIEKRQSVAFWCNPISGHATLYWYQQILGQGPKLLIQFQNNGVVDDSQLPKDRFSAERLKGVDSTLKIQPAKLEDSAVYLCASSLQGTANVLTFGAGSRLTVL.